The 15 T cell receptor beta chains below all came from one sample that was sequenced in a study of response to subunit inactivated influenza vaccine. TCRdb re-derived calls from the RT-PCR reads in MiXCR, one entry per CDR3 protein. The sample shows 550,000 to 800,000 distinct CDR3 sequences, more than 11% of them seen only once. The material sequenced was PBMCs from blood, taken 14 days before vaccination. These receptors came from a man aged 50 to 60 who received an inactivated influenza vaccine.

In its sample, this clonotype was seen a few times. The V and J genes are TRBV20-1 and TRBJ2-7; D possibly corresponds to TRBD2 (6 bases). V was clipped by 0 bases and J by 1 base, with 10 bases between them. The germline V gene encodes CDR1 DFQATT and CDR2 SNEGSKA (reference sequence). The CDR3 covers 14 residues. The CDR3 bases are TGCAGTGCTAGAGATTTACTAGCATCCTACGAGCAGTACTTC. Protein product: CSARDLLASYEQYF.

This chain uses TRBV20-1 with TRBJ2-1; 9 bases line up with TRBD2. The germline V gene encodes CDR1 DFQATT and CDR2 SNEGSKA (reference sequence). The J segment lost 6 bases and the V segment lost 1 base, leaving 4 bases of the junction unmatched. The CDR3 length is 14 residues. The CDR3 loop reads CSARVGRGGNEQFF. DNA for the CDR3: TGCAGTGCTAGAGTTGGGCGGGGGGGCAATGAGCAGTTCTTC.

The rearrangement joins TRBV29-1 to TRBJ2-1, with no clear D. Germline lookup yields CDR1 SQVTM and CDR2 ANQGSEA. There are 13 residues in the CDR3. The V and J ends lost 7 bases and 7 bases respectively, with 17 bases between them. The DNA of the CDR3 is TGCAGCGCGGGCGGACCTTTGGGGAATGAGCAGTTCTTC. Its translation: CSAGGPLGNEQFF.

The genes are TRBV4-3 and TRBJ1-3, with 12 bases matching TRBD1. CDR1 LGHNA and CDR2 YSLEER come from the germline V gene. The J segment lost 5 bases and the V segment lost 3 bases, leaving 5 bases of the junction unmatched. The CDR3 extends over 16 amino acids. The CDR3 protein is CASSQGQGARRNTIYF. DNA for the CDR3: TGCGCCAGCAGCCAGGGACAGGGGGCGCGAAGAAACACCATATATTTT.

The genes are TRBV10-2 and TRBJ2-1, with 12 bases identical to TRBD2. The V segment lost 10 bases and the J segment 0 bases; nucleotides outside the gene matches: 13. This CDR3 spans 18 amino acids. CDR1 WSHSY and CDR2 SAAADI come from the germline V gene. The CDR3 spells CATHGLAGTPFSYNEQFF. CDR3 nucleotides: TGCGCCACCCACGGACTAGCGGGGACCCCTTTCTCCTACAATGAGCAGTTCTTC.

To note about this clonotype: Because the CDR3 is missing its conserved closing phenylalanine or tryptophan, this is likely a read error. The CDR3 protein is CSVDEGTEAFY. The CDR3 DNA reads as TGCAGCGTCGATGAGGGCACTGAAGCTTTCTAT. The J gene is TRBJ1-1, the V gene TRBV29-1, with D unresolved. V shed 6 bases and J shed 4 bases, with 9 bases lying between them. The germline V gene has CDR1 SQVTM and CDR2 ANQGSEA. The CDR3 consists of 11 residues.

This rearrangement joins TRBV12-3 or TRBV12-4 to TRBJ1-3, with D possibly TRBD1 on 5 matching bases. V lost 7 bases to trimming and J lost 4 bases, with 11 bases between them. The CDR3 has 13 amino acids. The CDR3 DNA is TGTGCCAGCATTCGGGGGGAAGGAAACACCATATATTTT. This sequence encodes CASIRGEGNTIYF.

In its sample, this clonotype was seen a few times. CDR3 DNA: TGCGCCAGCAGAGCGGGGACTAGTACTCCGCAGTACTTC. Protein sequence: CASRAGTSTPQYF. The gene calls are TRBV5-1 and TRBJ2-7, with 8 bases that match TRBD2. J was trimmed by 9 bases and V by 5 bases; bases with no gene match: 10. Germline CDR1 is SGHRS and CDR2 is YFSETQ. This CDR3 has 13 residues.

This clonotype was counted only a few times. The CDR3 nucleotides are TGCGCCAGCAGCTTTGAGGGGTTCACCGGGGAGCTGTTTTTT. Translation: CASSFEGFTGELFF. The rearrangement joins TRBV5-1 to TRBJ2-2; D tentatively reads TRBD1 or TRBD2 (5 bases each). The germline gives CDR1 SGHRS, CDR2 YFSETQ. This CDR3 region has 14 residues. The V and J ends lost 2 bases and 4 bases respectively, with 9 bases between them.

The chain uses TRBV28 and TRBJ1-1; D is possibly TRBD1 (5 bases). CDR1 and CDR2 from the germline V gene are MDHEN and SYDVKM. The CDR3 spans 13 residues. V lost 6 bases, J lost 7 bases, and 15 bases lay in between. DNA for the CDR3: TGTGCCAGCAGCCCCCTTTGGGGGGTTGAAGCTTTCTTT. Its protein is CASSPLWGVEAFF.

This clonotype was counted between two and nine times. The CDR3 protein is CSAQQNTEAFF. DNA of the CDR3: TGCAGTGCTCAACAGAACACTGAAGCTTTCTTT. The chain carries TRBV20-1 and TRBJ1-1; D remains unclear. The V end lost 5 bases, the J end lost 1 base, and 5 bases lay between the germline ends. The CDR3 loop spans 11 amino acids. In germline, CDR1 is DFQATT, CDR2 SNEGSKA (reference sequence).

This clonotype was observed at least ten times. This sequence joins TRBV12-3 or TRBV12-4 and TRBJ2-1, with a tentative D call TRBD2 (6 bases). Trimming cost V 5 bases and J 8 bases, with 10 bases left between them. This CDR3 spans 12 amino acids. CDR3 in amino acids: CASSLGGHEQFF. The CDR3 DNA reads TGTGCCAGCAGTCTCGGAGGGCATGAGCAGTTCTTC.

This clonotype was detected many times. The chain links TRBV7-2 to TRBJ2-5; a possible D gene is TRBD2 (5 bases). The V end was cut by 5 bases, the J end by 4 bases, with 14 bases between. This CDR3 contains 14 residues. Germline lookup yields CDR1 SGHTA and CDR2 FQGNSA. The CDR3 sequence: CASSPSSRGETQYF. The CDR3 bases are TGTGCCAGCAGCCCCTCGTCCCGGGGAGAGACCCAGTACTTC.

CDR3 protein: CASSLQGSRIPGELFF. The CDR3 region has the DNA TGTGCCAGCAGCTTACAGGGAAGTCGCATCCCCGGGGAGCTGTTTTTT. The gene calls are TRBV7-3 and TRBJ2-2, with D maybe TRBD1 (5 bases). CDR1 SGHTA and CDR2 FQGTGA come from the germline V gene. Deletions cut 2 bases from V and 6 bases from J, with 16 bases between. The CDR3 runs 16 residues.

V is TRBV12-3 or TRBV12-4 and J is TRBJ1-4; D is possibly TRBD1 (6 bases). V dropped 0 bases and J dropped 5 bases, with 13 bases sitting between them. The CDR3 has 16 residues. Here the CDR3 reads CASSLARNRVNEKLFF. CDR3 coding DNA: TGTGCCAGCAGTTTAGCGCGCAACAGGGTGAATGAAAAACTGTTTTTT.